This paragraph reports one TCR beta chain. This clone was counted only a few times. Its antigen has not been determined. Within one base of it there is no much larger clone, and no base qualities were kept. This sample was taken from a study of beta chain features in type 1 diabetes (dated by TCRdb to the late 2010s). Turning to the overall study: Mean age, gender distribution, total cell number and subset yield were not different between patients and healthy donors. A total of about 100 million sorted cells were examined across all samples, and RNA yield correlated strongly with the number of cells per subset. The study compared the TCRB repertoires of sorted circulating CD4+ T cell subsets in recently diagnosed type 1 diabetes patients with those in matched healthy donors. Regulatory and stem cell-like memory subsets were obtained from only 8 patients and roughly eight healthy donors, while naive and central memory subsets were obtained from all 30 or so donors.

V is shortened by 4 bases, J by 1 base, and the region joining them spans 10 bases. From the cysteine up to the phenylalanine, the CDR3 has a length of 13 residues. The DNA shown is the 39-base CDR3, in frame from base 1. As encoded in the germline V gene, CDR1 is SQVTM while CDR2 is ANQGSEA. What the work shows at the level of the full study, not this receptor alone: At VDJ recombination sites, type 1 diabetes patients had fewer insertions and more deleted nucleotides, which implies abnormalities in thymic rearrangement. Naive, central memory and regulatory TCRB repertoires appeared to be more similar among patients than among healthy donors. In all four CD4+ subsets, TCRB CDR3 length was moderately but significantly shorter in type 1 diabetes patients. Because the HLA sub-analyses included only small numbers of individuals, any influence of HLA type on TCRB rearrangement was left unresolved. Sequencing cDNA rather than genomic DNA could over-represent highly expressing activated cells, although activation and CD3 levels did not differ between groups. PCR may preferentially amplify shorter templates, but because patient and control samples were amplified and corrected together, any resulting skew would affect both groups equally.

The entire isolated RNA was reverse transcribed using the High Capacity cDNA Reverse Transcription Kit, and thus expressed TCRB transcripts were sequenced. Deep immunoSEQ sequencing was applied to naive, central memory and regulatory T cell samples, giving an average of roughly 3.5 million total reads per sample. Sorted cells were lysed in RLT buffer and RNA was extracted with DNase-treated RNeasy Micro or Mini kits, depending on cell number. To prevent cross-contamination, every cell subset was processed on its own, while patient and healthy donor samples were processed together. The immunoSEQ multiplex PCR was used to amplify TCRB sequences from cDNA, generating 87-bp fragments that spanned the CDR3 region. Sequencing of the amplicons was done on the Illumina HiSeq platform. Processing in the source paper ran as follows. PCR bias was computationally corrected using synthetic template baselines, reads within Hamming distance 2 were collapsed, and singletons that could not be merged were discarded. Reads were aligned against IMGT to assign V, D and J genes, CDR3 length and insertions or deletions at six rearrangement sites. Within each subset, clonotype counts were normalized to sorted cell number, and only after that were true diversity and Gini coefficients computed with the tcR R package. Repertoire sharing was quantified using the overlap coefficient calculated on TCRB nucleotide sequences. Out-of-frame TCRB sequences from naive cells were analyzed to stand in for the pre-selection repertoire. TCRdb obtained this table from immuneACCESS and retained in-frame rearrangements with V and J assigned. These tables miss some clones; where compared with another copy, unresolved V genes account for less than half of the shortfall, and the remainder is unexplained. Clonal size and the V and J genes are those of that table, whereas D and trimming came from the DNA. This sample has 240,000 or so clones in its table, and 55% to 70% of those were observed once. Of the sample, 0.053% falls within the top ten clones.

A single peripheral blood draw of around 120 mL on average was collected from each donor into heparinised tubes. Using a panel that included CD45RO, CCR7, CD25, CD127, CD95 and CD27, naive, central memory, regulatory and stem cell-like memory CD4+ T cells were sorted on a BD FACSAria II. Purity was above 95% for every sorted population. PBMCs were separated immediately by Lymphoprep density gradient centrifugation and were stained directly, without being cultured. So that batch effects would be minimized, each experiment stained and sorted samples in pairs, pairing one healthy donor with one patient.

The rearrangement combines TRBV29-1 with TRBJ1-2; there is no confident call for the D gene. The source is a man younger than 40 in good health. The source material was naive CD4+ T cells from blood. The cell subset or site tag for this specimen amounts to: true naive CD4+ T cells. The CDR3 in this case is CSVATLLNYGYTF. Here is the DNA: TGCAGCGTTGCGACACTACTTAACTATGGCTACACCTTC.